Shown below are 29 T cell receptor beta chains from a single sample sequenced in a study of identical twins listed by TCRdb under 2016. Library creation used 5' RACE. The sequencer was an Illumina HiSeq 2000. In TCRdb, the public reads were trimmed at Q25 with fastp and aligned with MiXCR, with productive beta chains retained. Every CDR3 protein is listed once, alongside the most common genes and DNA of its rows. A total of hundreds of thousands of distinct CDR3 sequences appear in this sample, around a sixth of them only once. Under 15% of the sample is taken by the ten largest. These same data were also listed under a study on T cells expressing NK-cell markers.

Sequenced: PBMCs. The origin of the receptors is a woman aged 18-29 years in good health.

The chain recombines TRBV6-5 with TRBJ2-7, with 7 bases matching TRBD1. Germline V gene lookup returns CDR1 MNHEY and CDR2 SVGAGI. This CDR3 comprises 14 residues. V trimming: 0 bases; J trimming: 3 bases; junction bases outside the gene matches: 2. Written as DNA, the CDR3 is TGTGCCAGCAGTTACTCAGGGACAGTCTACGAGCAGTACTTC. This sequence encodes CASSYSGTVYEQYF.

The CDR3 reads CASTDRASYNEQFF. DNA of the CDR3: TGTGCCAGCACCGACAGGGCGAGTTACAATGAGCAGTTCTTC. V usage is TRBV5-5 and J usage is TRBJ2-1; 7 bases line up with TRBD1. With 6 bases clipped from V and 4 bases from J, the junction kept 7 bases outside the gene matches. The CDR3 has 14 amino acids. Germline loops: CDR1 SGHKS, CDR2 YYEKEE (reference sequence). Complete variable domain (other parts from reference TRBV5-5 and TRBJ2-1): DAGVTQSPTHLIKTRGQQVTLRCSPISGHKSVSWYQQVLGQGPQFIFQYYEKEERGRGNFPDRFSARQFPNYSSELNVNALLLGDSALYLCASTDRASYNEQFFGPGTRLTVL.

The sample holds a few counts of this clonotype. The chain couples TRBV20-1 to TRBJ2-5, with 7 bases fitting TRBD2. This CDR3 contains 14 residues. The V segment lost 6 bases and the J segment 11 bases; nucleotides outside the gene matches: 18. The germline CDR1 and CDR2 sequences are DFQATT and SNEGSKA (reference sequence). DNA of the CDR3: TGCAGTGCCGCCGGCCGACTAGCCAAACAATCGCAGTACTTC. It yields the protein CSAAGRLAKQSQYF.

The chain is built from TRBV7-9 and TRBJ1-4; D is unresolved. Trimming left V 6 bases short and J 8 bases short, with 16 bases between. The CDR3 extends over 14 amino acids. Germline V gives CDR1 SEHNR, CDR2 FQNEAQ (reference sequence). The CDR3 loop is CASSSMGIGEKLFF. As DNA, the CDR3 is TGTGCCAGCAGTAGTATGGGGATTGGCGAAAAACTGTTTTTT.

This chain links TRBV28 with TRBJ1-2; 7 nucleotides agree with TRBD1. Germline CDR1 and CDR2: MDHEN and SYDVKM. This CDR3 contains 12 residues. The V gene end was trimmed by 6 bases and the J gene end by 8 bases; junction bases not matched to a gene: 6. The CDR3 DNA reads as TGTGCCAGCAGACGAACAGGGGTAGGCTACACCTTC. It codes for CASRRTGVGYTF.

The sample holds a few counts of this clonotype. The chain is built from TRBV12-3 or TRBV12-4 and TRBJ2-5; 7 bases match TRBD1. This CDR3 has 13 residues. Trimming at V came to 5 bases and at J to 5 bases, leaving 5 bases not matched to a gene. CDR3 loop: CASSIRGSETQYF. CDR3 nucleotide sequence: TGTGCCAGCAGTATCAGGGGGAGTGAGACCCAGTACTTC.

This rearrangement joins TRBV12-3 or TRBV12-4 to TRBJ2-1; 10 bases are shared with TRBD2. The length of the CDR3 is 14 residues. With 8 bases clipped from V and 8 bases from J, the junction kept 9 bases outside the gene matches. DNA for the CDR3: TGTGCCAGCGATAGGGCTAGCGGGAGTCATGAGCAGTTCTTC. Residues: CASDRASGSHEQFF.

This clonotype was seen a handful of times. The chain is built from TRBV11-2 and TRBJ2-6; 7 bases match TRBD1. CDR3 size: 17 residues. Trimming took 5 bases from V and 2 from J; bases not matched to a gene: 9. CDR1 is SGHAT and CDR2 is FQNNGV in the germline V gene. CDR3 bases: TGTGCCAGCAGCCCCATCCTAGGGGGCGCTGGGGCCAACGTCCTGACTTTC. Its translation is CASSPILGGAGANVLTF.

This clonotype appeared a single time. This chain connects TRBV19 to TRBJ2-7; D unresolved. The CDR3 covers 14 residues. The V gene lost 0 bases and the J gene lost 1 base, with 7 bases spanning the gap. Per the germline V gene, CDR1 is LNHDA and CDR2 is SQIVND (reference sequence). The CDR3: CASSIESDSYEQYF. CDR3 in DNA: TGTGCCAGTAGTATAGAGTCAGATTCCTACGAGCAGTACTTC.

This clonotype was recorded a few times. The chain is built from TRBV12-3 or TRBV12-4 and TRBJ1-5; maybe TRBD1 (5 bases). The CDR3 consists of 15 residues. V shed 7 bases and J shed 0 bases, with 13 bases lying between them. The CDR3 DNA reads as TGTGCCAGCAAAGTCGCGGACAATAGCAATCAGCCCCAGCATTTT. It is translated as CASKVADNSNQPQHF.

This clonotype has a count of ten or more. The chain combines TRBV5-6 with TRBJ2-4; D is possibly TRBD1 or TRBD2 (5 bases each). The length of the CDR3 is 13 residues. Germline CDR1 is SGHDT and CDR2 is YYEEEE. Trimming pared 4 bases from V and 7 bases from J, leaving 12 bases between. The DNA of the CDR3 is TGTGCCAGCAGCACACGGGACGGGAACATTCAGTACTTC. Its translation is CASSTRDGNIQYF.

This clonotype was picked up a small number of times. This sequence joins TRBV7-8 and TRBJ1-1; no clear D gene. V lost 2 bases and J lost 0, with 13 bases in between. From germline, CDR1 is SGHVS and CDR2 FQNEAQ. CDR3 length equals 16 residues. CDR3 DNA sequence: TGTGCCAGCAGCTTAAAGTGGTATACAATGAACACTGAAGCTTTCTTT. Translated, it gives CASSLKWYTMNTEAFF. The full variable domain, with the rest looked up from reference TRBV7-8 and TRBJ1-1, is GAGVSQSPRYKVAKRGQDVALRCDPISGHVSLFWYQQALGQGPEFLTYFQNEAQLDKSGLPSDRFFAERPEGSVSTLKIQRTQQEDSAVYLCASSLKWYTMNTEAFFGQGTRLTVV.

This clonotype came up a few times. The V and J genes are TRBV5-1 and TRBJ2-1; 11 bases align to TRBD2. V trimming: 4 bases; J trimming: 1 base; junction bases outside the gene matches: 7. Germline V gene lookup returns CDR1 SGHRS and CDR2 YFSETQ. The CDR3 contains 17 residues. The chain's CDR3 is CASSADPSGGSYNEQFF. The CDR3 coding sequence is TGCGCCAGCAGCGCAGACCCTAGCGGGGGGTCCTACAATGAGCAGTTCTTC.

A few counts support this clonotype. The V call is TRBV10-3, the J call TRBJ1-2; 8 bases fit TRBD1. The V gene's germline CDR1 is ENHRY and CDR2 SYGVKD. The CDR3 is 15 residues long. After removal of 2 bases from V and 4 bases from J, the junction contained 6 bases not matched to a gene. CDR3 region: CAISEMGTGTYGYTF. The DNA for the CDR3 is TGTGCCATCAGTGAGATGGGGACAGGCACCTATGGCTACACCTTC.

The table lists this clonotype with a few counts. CDR3 DNA: TGCAGTGCGTCCAGGGACATGAACACTGAAGCTTTCTTT. This codes for CSASRDMNTEAFF. The chain uses TRBV20-1 and TRBJ1-1, with D perhaps TRBD1 (6 bases). The ends were cut back, 6 bases at V and 0 bases at J, with 11 bases in the middle. The CDR3 sequence is 13 residues long. Germline assignment: CDR1 DFQATT and CDR2 SNEGSKA (reference sequence).

The gene calls are TRBV6-5 and TRBJ2-7; 13 bases match TRBD2. The CDR3 is 15 amino acids. From germline, CDR1 is MNHEY and CDR2 SVGAGI. The V gene end was trimmed by 2 bases and the J gene end by 7 bases; junction bases not matched to a gene: 5. CDR3 loop: CASSYPGTSGTEQYF. The CDR3 DNA sequence: TGTGCCAGCAGTTACCCCGGGACTAGCGGGACGGAGCAGTACTTC.

This clonotype has more than one count but fewer than ten. This sequence joins TRBV7-9 and TRBJ1-2, with 12 bases aligning to TRBD1. The germline V gene encodes CDR1 SEHNR and CDR2 FQNEAQ (reference sequence). The CDR3 extends over 15 amino acids. Trimming took 4 bases from V and 5 from J; bases not matched to a gene: 5. The CDR3 DNA sequence: TGTGCCAGCAGCTCGGGACAGGGGGCGCGGTATGGCTACACCTTC. The encoded protein is CASSSGQGARYGYTF.

This clonotype was detected only a few times. The chain employs TRBV3-1 and TRBJ2-3; the match to TRBD2 covers 7 bases. The CDR3 loop spans 15 amino acids. Germline V gene data show CDR1 as LGHDT and CDR2 as YNNKEL (reference sequence). V lost 8 bases, J lost 4 bases, and 12 bases stayed unmatched. This CDR3 reads CASRDGGGFADTQYF. CDR3 DNA: TGTGCCAGCCGCGACGGGGGAGGGTTCGCAGATACGCAGTATTTT.

This clonotype was seen at least ten times. The chain is built from TRBV10-2 and TRBJ2-7; tentatively, D is TRBD1 or TRBD2 (5 bases each). CDR3 length: 13 residues. The V end lost 10 bases, the J end lost 7 bases, and 20 bases lay between the germline ends. Looked up from germline, CDR1 is WSHSY and CDR2 is SAAADI. As DNA, the CDR3 is TGCGCCACTTCCCGGGACCCCACACGTGAGCAGTACTTC. Protein sequence: CATSRDPTREQYF.

This clonotype came up a few times. The chain has TRBV6-1 and TRBJ2-1; 9 nucleotides match TRBD2. V was pared by 3 bases and J by 4 bases, with 4 bases of the junction left unmatched. CDR1 is MNHNS, CDR2 SASEGT, per germline. This CDR3 is 15 amino acids long. The CDR3 spells CASSDPRGGYNEQFF. CDR3 DNA: TGTGCCAGCAGTGATCCGCGGGGGGGGTACAATGAGCAGTTCTTC.

This clonotype was detected a few times. The J gene is TRBJ2-6, the V gene TRBV27; possible D gene TRBD1, 5 bases. Germline V lookup: CDR1 MNHEY, CDR2 SMNVEV (reference sequence). V lost 2 bases and J 2 bases, leaving 10 bases between the germline ends. The CDR3 is 16 residues long. The CDR3 loop is CASSLLRAAGANVLTF. The CDR3 DNA reads TGTGCCAGCAGTTTACTCAGGGCAGCTGGGGCCAACGTCCTGACTTTC.

V usage is TRBV30 and J usage is TRBJ2-1, with D perhaps TRBD2 (6 bases). V was cut by 6 bases and J by 5 bases, with 8 bases left in between. The germline V gene has CDR1 GTSNPN and CDR2 SVGIG (reference sequence). The CDR3 has 11 amino acids. CDR3 residues: CACRGNNEQFF. CDR3 coding DNA: TGTGCCTGCCGGGGGAACAATGAGCAGTTCTTC.

V is TRBV29-1 and J is TRBJ2-1, with 10 bases lining up with TRBD1. The CDR3 length is 14 residues. Germline V gives CDR1 SQVTM, CDR2 ANQGSEA. V trimming: 7 bases; J trimming: 10 bases; junction bases outside the gene matches: 13. The CDR3: CSAIPGQGRLEQFF. The CDR3 DNA is TGCAGCGCCATACCGGGACAGGGGCGCCTCGAGCAGTTCTTC.

The chain combines TRBV12-3 or TRBV12-4 with TRBJ1-2, with 9 bases matching TRBD1. Unmatched junction bases numbered 13, after V lost 6 bases and J lost 5 bases. The CDR3 contains 16 residues. The CDR3 reads CASRRTGAGTGYGYTF. The CDR3 bases are TGTGCCAGCAGACGCACCGGGGCCGGGACAGGGTATGGCTACACCTTC.

The gene calls are TRBV20-1 and TRBJ2-3; 7 bases match TRBD2. Trimming took 0 bases from V and 10 from J; bases not matched to a gene: 4. The CDR3 runs 12 residues. Germline V lookup: CDR1 DFQATT, CDR2 SNEGSKA (reference sequence). The CDR3 spells CSARDAREAQYF. The CDR3 DNA reads as TGCAGTGCTAGAGACGCCCGGGAGGCGCAGTATTTT.

This clonotype came up a few times. This chain uses TRBV20-1 with TRBJ1-1, with D tentatively TRBD1 (5 bases). Trimming removed 5 bases from V and 1 base from J, with 11 bases in between. The CDR3 sequence is 13 residues long. Germline V lookup: CDR1 DFQATT, CDR2 SNEGSKA (reference sequence). The CDR3 loop reads CSAVFGGNTEAFF. The CDR3 DNA sequence: TGCAGTGCTGTCTTCGGGGGGAACACTGAAGCTTTCTTT.

J is TRBJ2-5 and V is TRBV3-1; D gene unclear. The V and J ends lost 4 bases and 1 base respectively, with 10 bases between them. The germline V gene encodes CDR1 LGHDT and CDR2 YNNKEL (reference sequence). The CDR3 spans 14 residues. CDR3: CASSPGSGQETQYF. The CDR3 DNA reads TGTGCCAGCAGCCCCGGGTCGGGCCAAGAGACCCAGTACTTC.

V gene TRBV6-2 or TRBV6-3 combines with J gene TRBJ2-3; tentatively, D is TRBD1 or TRBD2 (5 bases each). From germline, CDR1 is MNHEY and CDR2 SVGEGT. This CDR3 contains 16 residues. Trimming removed 6 bases from V and 2 bases from J, with 18 bases in between. The chain's CDR3 is CASRSHRGSFTDTQYF. In nucleotides, the CDR3 is TGTGCCAGCAGGTCACATCGGGGCTCTTTCACAGATACGCAGTATTTT.

About this clonotype: The junction differs from germline at one of its ends, possibly a read error. The chain combines TRBV24-1 with TRBJ2-7; D might be TRBD1 (6 bases). CDR1 is KGHDR and CDR2 is SFDVKD in the germline V gene. This CDR3 is 11 amino acids long. CDR3 nucleotides: TGTGCCACCAGTGATGGACAGTCCCACCACTTC. Its protein product is CATSDGQSHHF.